These 7 T cell receptor beta chains share one sample of origin, sequenced in a study of shared clonotypes between healthy human individuals (dated by TCRdb to 2020 to 2021). Libraries came from the immunoSEQ multiplex PCR assay. As stored in TCRdb, this immuneACCESS dataset retains in-frame rearrangements with V and J assigned. A fraction of the clones does not appear; measured against another copy, unresolved V genes explain less than half of the discrepancy, and the remainder lacks a known reason. The sample records approximately 840,000 clones, roughly 96% of which are singletons. The top ten clonotypes cover approximately 0.2% of the sample. CD8 naive samples consisted of CD45RO-negative cells that were positively selected for CCR7, yielding a CD45RA+CCR7+ population without TemRA cells. Sequenced material: naive CD8+ T cells sorted from blood. The cell subset or site tag for this specimen amounts to: CD45RA+CCR7+. These receptors all stem from a man aged 30 to 39 in good health.

This clone was recorded once. This chain's CDR3 is CAISEEDSYTF. The CDR3 DNA reads as TGTGCCATCAGTGAGGAGGACAGCTACACCTTC. The chain recombines TRBV10-3 with TRBJ1-2; TRBD1 might be the D (5 bases). V lost 2 bases, J lost 9 bases, and 7 bases lay in between. CDR1 ENHRY and CDR2 SYGVKD come from the germline V gene. The CDR3 sequence is 11 residues long.

The gene calls are TRBV27 and TRBJ2-7; D ambiguous. The CDR3 totals 16 residues. Germline V gene lookup returns CDR1 MNHEY and CDR2 SMNVEV (reference sequence). V gave up 6 bases and J gave up 3 bases, with 21 bases separating them. CDR3 loop: CASSPIVAITNYEQYF. CDR3 sequence (DNA): TGTGCCAGCAGCCCAATTGTAGCCATAACGAACTACGAGCAGTACTTC.

The rearrangement uses TRBV7-9 and TRBJ2-2; TRBD1 agrees at 7 bases. The CDR3 is 15 residues long. The V gene's germline CDR1 is SEHNR and CDR2 FQNEAQ (reference sequence). With V trimmed by 5 bases and J by 3 bases, 6 bases remained unmatched. CDR3 DNA sequence: TGTGCCAGCAGCGGTGAGACAGGGTACACCGGGGAGCTGTTTTTT. Translation: CASSGETGYTGELFF.

The chain uses TRBV7-9 and TRBJ1-2; D is unresolved. The CDR3 has 13 amino acids. CDR1 is SEHNR, CDR2 FQNEAQ, per germline (reference sequence). The V end was cut by 3 bases, the J end by 8 bases, with 13 bases between. CDR3 sequence: CASSFIAARGYTF. In DNA form, the CDR3 reads TGTGCCAGCAGCTTTATCGCGGCTAGGGGCTACACCTTC. Using reference TRBV7-9 and TRBJ1-2 for the parts outside the CDR3, the full variable domain is DTGVSQNPRHKITKRGQNVTFRCDPISEHNRLYWYRQTLGQGPEFLTYFQNEAQLEKSRLLSDRFSAERPKGSFSTLEIQRTEQGDSAMYLCASSFIAARGYTFGSGTRLTVV.

This chain uses TRBV7-9 with TRBJ2-7; D is ambiguous. The CDR3 spans 13 residues. V was shortened by 1 base and J by 5 bases, with 9 bases between the two germline ends. CDR1 and CDR2 (germline): SEHNR, FQNEAQ (reference sequence). The DNA for the CDR3 is TGTGCCAGCAGCTTAGATCCGGAACACGAGCAGTACTTC. It codes for CASSLDPEHEQYF.

DNA of the CDR3: TGTGCCAGCAGCTTACTAGGCCTAGCGGGGGGAGAGACCCAGTACTTC. This encodes CASSLLGLAGGETQYF. V is TRBV7-2 and J is TRBJ2-5; 11 bases fit TRBD2. Trimming cost V 2 bases and J 4 bases; bases outside gene matches: 6. Germline V lookup: CDR1 SGHTA, CDR2 FQGNSA. The CDR3 spans 16 residues.

The CDR3 sequence: CASSPGLPNQPQHF. In DNA form, the CDR3 reads TGTGCCAGCAGTCCCGGGTTGCCTAATCAGCCCCAGCATTTT. This chain links TRBV28 with TRBJ1-5, with unresolved D. V dropped 5 bases and J dropped 4 bases, with 12 bases sitting between them. The germline gives CDR1 MDHEN, CDR2 SYDVKM. The CDR3 is made up of 14 amino acids.